This TCR beta chain was obtained from a study of cytomegalovirus exposure and HLA in healthy donors. About the study: Earlier findings included roughly 120 million unique TCR beta sequences obtained from 150 million to 200 million T cells.

PCR used 60 Vbeta primers and 13 Jbeta primers. The repertoire was sequenced with immunoSEQ multiplex PCR; TCRdb's copy has only in-frame clones and lacks some. This table has some 150,000 clones, around 79% appearing once. Per the germline V gene, CDR1 is SGHNT and CDR2 is YYREEE (reference sequence). The length of the CDR3 is 15 residues. J gave up 5 bases and V 5 bases, and 10 bases lay outside the gene matches. The V gene is TRBV5-4, the J gene TRBJ2-3, with 8 bases fitting TRBD1. Source material: PBMCs. This TCR derives from a man aged 35-49 years in good health and CMV-seronegative. CDR3 loop: CASSDWTGRGDTQYF. The CDR3, as DNA: TGTGCCAGCAGTGATTGGACAGGGCGGGGAGATACGCAGTATTTT.